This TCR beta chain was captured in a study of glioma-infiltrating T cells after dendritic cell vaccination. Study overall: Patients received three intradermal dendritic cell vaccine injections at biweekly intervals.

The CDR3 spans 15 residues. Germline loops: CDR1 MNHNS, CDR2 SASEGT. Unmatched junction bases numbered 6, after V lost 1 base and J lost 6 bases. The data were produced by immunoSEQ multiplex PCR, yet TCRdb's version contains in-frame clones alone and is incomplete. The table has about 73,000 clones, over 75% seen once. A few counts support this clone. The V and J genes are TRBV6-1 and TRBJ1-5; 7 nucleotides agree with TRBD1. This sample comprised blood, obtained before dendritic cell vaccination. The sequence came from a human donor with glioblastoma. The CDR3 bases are TGTGCCAGCAGTGAAGTTTCAGGGGGGATTCAGCCCCAGCATTTT. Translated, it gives CASSEVSGGIQPQHF.